These 24 T cell receptor beta chains came from one sample sequenced in a study of blood T cell repertoires in COVID-19. Sequenced by immunoSEQ multiplex PCR; TCRdb stores in-frame clones only, minus some. The sample yields over 150,000 clones, around 83% seen once. The sequenced material came from peripheral blood. The source is a woman in her seventies who had recovered from COVID-19.

The chain couples TRBV5-5 to TRBJ1-6; D unclear. Between the trimmed V and J ends, which lost 0 bases and 6 bases, there was a span of 13 bases. From germline, CDR1 is SGHKS and CDR2 YYEKEE (reference sequence). The CDR3 is made up of 16 amino acids. The CDR3 sequence is CASSLGGLGRNSPLHF. Here the CDR3 DNA reads TGTGCCAGCAGCTTGGGTGGGCTTGGCCGTAATTCACCCCTCCACTTT.

The genes are TRBV5-6 and TRBJ2-5; tentatively, D is TRBD2 (5 bases). Per the germline V gene, CDR1 is SGHDT and CDR2 is YYEEEE. The CDR3 sequence is 15 residues long. Trimming left V 4 bases short and J 4 bases short, with 17 bases between. Here the CDR3 reads CASSHRRLGGETQYF. In DNA, the CDR3 is TGTGCCAGCAGCCACCGGAGGCTGGGTGGAGAGACCCAGTACTTC.

This chain links TRBV29-1 with TRBJ2-3; a weak D match, TRBD1 (6 bases). This CDR3 has 15 residues. Germline values: CDR1 SQVTM, CDR2 ANQGSEA. Deletions cut 6 bases from V and 2 bases from J, with 18 bases between. The CDR3 coding sequence is TGCAGCGTCCTGGACAGTGGGGAACCCACAGATACGCAGTATTTT. This sequence encodes CSVLDSGEPTDTQYF.

The chain couples TRBV18 to TRBJ1-4, with 9 positions matching TRBD1. Germline-derived CDR1 and CDR2 are KGHSH and LQKENI. The CDR3 sequence is 14 residues long. V trimming: 5 bases; J trimming: 7 bases; junction bases outside the gene matches: 5. The CDR3 region has the DNA TGTGCCAGCTCAACTACAGGGGGCGTTGAAAAACTGTTTTTT. Protein product: CASSTTGGVEKLFF. Filled out from reference TRBV18 and TRBJ1-4, the complete variable domain reads NAGVMQNPRHLVRRRGQEARLRCSPMKGHSHVYWYRQLPEEGLKFMVYLQKENIIDESGMPKERFSAEFPKEGPSILRIQQVVRGDSAAYFCASSTTGGVEKLFFGSGTQLSVL.

This sequence joins TRBV5-4 and TRBJ2-3; 16 bases are a match to TRBD2. Germline V CDR1 and CDR2: SGHNT, YYREEE (reference sequence). V shed 0 bases, J shed 6 bases, and the junction held 13 bases outside the gene matches. CDR3 length: 20 residues. The CDR3 nucleotides are TGTGCCAGCAGCTTGGCCGGGACTAGCGGGGGGGCCTTTAGGTTCGATACGCAGTATTTT. This codes for CASSLAGTSGGAFRFDTQYF.

The V call is TRBV5-1, the J call TRBJ2-7; 12 bases are a match to TRBD1. V was pared by 0 bases and J by 6 bases, with 7 bases of the junction left unmatched. The CDR3 has 16 amino acids. Germline CDR1 and CDR2: SGHRS and YFSETQ. CDR3 nucleotides: TGCGCCAGCAGCTTGGATTGGGACAGGGGGCGTGGCGAGCAGTACTTC. Amino acid sequence: CASSLDWDRGRGEQYF. Using reference TRBV5-1 and TRBJ2-7 for the parts outside the CDR3, the full variable domain is KAGVTQTPRYLIKTRGQQVTLSCSPISGHRSVSWYQQTPGQGLQFLFEYFSETQRNKGNFPGRFSGRQFSNSRSEMNVSTLELGDSALYLCASSLDWDRGRGEQYFGPGTRLTVT.

This rearrangement joins TRBV14 to TRBJ2-2; 7 nucleotides agree with TRBD2. The CDR3 is made up of 16 amino acids. The V gene's germline CDR1 is SGHDN and CDR2 FVKESK. Germline trimming cut 3 bases from V and 4 bases from J; bases unmatched to any gene: 8. The CDR3, as DNA: TGTGCCAGCAGCCACAGGGAGGGGCGGATCACCGGGGAGCTGTTTTTT. Translated, it gives CASSHREGRITGELFF. Filled out from reference TRBV14 and TRBJ2-2, the complete variable domain reads EAGVTQFPSHSVIEKGQTVTLRCDPISGHDNLYWYRRVMGKEIKFLLHFVKESKQDESGMPNNRFLAERTGGTYSTLKVQPAELEDSGVYFCASSHREGRITGELFFGEGSRLTVL.

The CDR3 protein is CASSQAPRYEQYF. The CDR3 nucleotides read TGTGCCAGCAGCCAAGCCCCCCGGTACGAGCAGTACTTC. V is TRBV3-1 (or the pseudogene TRBV3-2) and J is TRBJ2-7; no reliable D call. Germline V gene sequence: CDR1 LGHDT, CDR2 YNNKEL (reference sequence). The CDR3 is 13 amino acids. The germline V and J ends were trimmed by 1 base and 4 bases, with 8 bases remaining between them.

V gene TRBV7-2 combines with J gene TRBJ2-7; the D gene is possibly TRBD2 (5 bases). CDR1 is SGHTA, CDR2 FQGNSA, per germline. V was shortened by 1 base and J by 7 bases, with 11 bases between the two germline ends. This CDR3 is built from 13 residues. CDR3 sequence reads: CASSLDGGWEQYF. DNA of the CDR3: TGTGCCAGCAGCTTAGACGGAGGCTGGGAGCAGTACTTC.

V usage is TRBV5-6 and J usage is TRBJ1-1, with 9 bases matching TRBD1. V gave up 4 bases and J gave up 3 bases; unmatched junction bases: 7. Germline V gene data show CDR1 as SGHDT and CDR2 as YYEEEE. This CDR3 spans 15 amino acids. For the CDR3, the DNA is TGTGCCAGCAGCCCCACAGGGGGCGTGGACACTGAAGCTTTCTTT. This gives the protein CASSPTGGVDTEAFF. Full variable domain (rest looked up from reference TRBV5-6 and TRBJ1-1): DAGVTQSPTHLIKTRGQQVTLRCSPKSGHDTVSWYQQALGQGPQFIFQYYEEEERQRGNFPDRFSGHQFPNYSSELNVNALLLGDSALYLCASSPTGGVDTEAFFGQGTRLTVV.

This chain connects TRBV24-1 to TRBJ2-5; 7 nucleotides line up with TRBD1. The CDR3 runs to 15 residues. V lost 5 bases to trimming and J lost 2 bases; unmatched junction nucleotides: 7. Germline CDR1 KGHDR, CDR2 SFDVKD. This chain's CDR3 is CATSALMGQQETQYF. The CDR3 DNA is TGTGCCACCAGTGCACTTATGGGACAGCAAGAGACCCAGTACTTC.

The gene calls are TRBV27 and TRBJ1-2; 9 bases fit TRBD1. The length of the CDR3 is 13 residues. Germline V gene data show CDR1 as MNHEY and CDR2 as SMNVEV (reference sequence). Trimming at V came to 6 bases and at J to 7 bases, leaving 6 bases not matched to a gene. The CDR3 sequence is CASRYGTGTGYTF. The CDR3 DNA is TGTGCCAGCAGGTACGGGACAGGGACTGGCTACACCTTC.

V gene TRBV5-4 combines with J gene TRBJ2-6; possibly TRBD2 for D (5 bases). Deletions cut 0 bases from V and 1 base from J, with 8 bases between. Looked up from germline, CDR1 is SGHNT and CDR2 is YYREEE (reference sequence). This CDR3 is built from 16 residues. CDR3 region: CASSLAGKSGANVLTF. DNA for the CDR3: TGTGCCAGCAGCTTGGCCGGGAAATCTGGGGCCAACGTCCTGACTTTC.

V usage is TRBV5-1 and J usage is TRBJ1-1, with D maybe TRBD1 (6 bases). The CDR3 spans 14 residues. Trimming pared 0 bases from V and 3 bases from J, leaving 9 bases between. CDR1 and CDR2 (germline): SGHRS, YFSETQ. The CDR3 is CASSLGGGDTEAFF. Written as DNA, the CDR3 is TGCGCCAGCAGCTTGGGAGGGGGTGACACTGAAGCTTTCTTT.

The V call is TRBV4-1, the J call TRBJ1-5; unclear D gene. Between the trimmed V and J ends, which lost 0 bases and 16 bases, there was a span of 16 bases. The CDR3 contains 13 residues. Germline CDR1 MGHRA, CDR2 YSYEKL. The CDR3 region is CASSQDYPGRSHF. CDR3 nucleotide sequence: TGCGCCAGCAGCCAAGATTACCCGGGGAGGTCTCATTTT.

This clone was detected a few times. The rearrangement links TRBV6-4 to TRBJ2-1; weak D call: TRBD2 (7 bases). This CDR3 has 14 amino acids. The V end lost 2 bases, the J end lost 8 bases, and 13 bases lay between the germline ends. Germline values: CDR1 MRHNA, CDR2 SNTAGT. CDR3 in amino acids: CASSDKGGSHEQFF. As DNA, the CDR3 is TGTGCCAGCAGTGACAAGGGGGGGAGCCATGAGCAGTTCTTC.

The V gene is TRBV4-3, the J gene TRBJ2-3; D possibly corresponds to TRBD1 (5 bases). Germline loops: CDR1 LGHNA, CDR2 YSLEER. The V end lost 0 bases, the J end lost 6 bases, and 19 bases lay between the germline ends. The CDR3 loop spans 17 amino acids. CDR3 protein: CASSQEIRVRVMDTQYF. The CDR3 bases are TGCGCCAGCAGCCAAGAAATTCGCGTCAGGGTCATGGATACGCAGTATTTT.

This chain connects TRBV11-2 to TRBJ1-1; D unresolved. V lost 3 bases and J lost 5, with 7 bases in between. Germline V lookup: CDR1 SGHAT, CDR2 FQNNGV. The CDR3 covers 12 residues. CDR3 loop: CASSLSVTEAFF. In nucleotides, the CDR3 is TGTGCCAGCAGCTTGAGTGTGACTGAAGCTTTCTTT.

This sequence joins TRBV9 and TRBJ1-5, with 9 bases aligning to TRBD1. This CDR3 comprises 15 residues. From germline, CDR1 is SGDLS and CDR2 YYNGEE. V lost 4 bases to trimming and J lost 5 bases; unmatched junction nucleotides: 7. CDR3 in DNA: TGTGCCAGCAGCCCGACGACAGGGGGGGATCAGCCCCAGCATTTT. It specifies CASSPTTGGDQPQHF.

V is TRBV9 and J is TRBJ1-5, with a possible D match to TRBD1 (6 bases). The germline V gene encodes CDR1 SGDLS and CDR2 YYNGEE. This CDR3 contains 14 residues. V was clipped by 1 base and J by 8 bases, with 13 bases between them. The CDR3 nucleotides read TGTGCCAGCAGCGTATACAGGGCTGGGGAGCCCCAGCATTTT. This translates into CASSVYRAGEPQHF. Combining the CDR3 with reference TRBV9 and TRBJ1-5 gives the whole variable domain DSGVTQTPKHLITATGQRVTLRCSPRSGDLSVYWYQQSLDQGLQFLIQYYNGEERAKGNILERFSAQQFPDLHSELNLSSLELGDSALYFCASSVYRAGEPQHFGDGTRLSIL.

The chain carries TRBV6-2 or TRBV6-3 and TRBJ1-4; 8 nucleotides align to TRBD1. V gave up 2 bases and J gave up 3 bases; unmatched junction bases: 5. Germline V CDR1 and CDR2: MNHEY, SVGEGT. This CDR3 has 16 amino acids. CDR3 nucleotides: TGTGCCAGCAGTTACAGTCGGGGACAGGCTAATGAAAAACTGTTTTTT. Encoded protein: CASSYSRGQANEKLFF.

This clone came up once. The chain has TRBV2 and TRBJ2-3, with 8 bases aligning to TRBD2. CDR1 is SNHLY and CDR2 is FYNNEI in the germline V gene. Trimming at V came to 4 bases and at J to 6 bases, leaving 0 bases not matched to a gene. The CDR3 totals 12 residues. The CDR3 nucleotides read TGTGCCAGCAGTGCGGGGGGGGATACGCAGTATTTT. It yields the protein CASSAGGDTQYF. Supplemented by reference TRBV2 and TRBJ2-3, the full variable domain reads EPEVTQTPSHQVTQMGQEVILRCVPISNHLYFYWYRQILGQKVEFLVSFYNNEISEKSEIFDDQFSVERPDGSNFTLKIRSTKLEDSAMYFCASSAGGDTQYFGPGTRLTVL.

The chain recombines TRBV5-5 with TRBJ2-3, with 9 bases that match TRBD2. Germline CDR1 and CDR2: SGHKS and YYEKEE (reference sequence). The V and J ends lost 0 bases and 4 bases, in that order; junction bases with no gene match: 3. The CDR3 consists of 15 residues. The CDR3 loop reads CASSLAGLASDTQYF. The CDR3, as DNA: TGTGCCAGCAGCTTGGCCGGACTAGCGTCAGATACGCAGTATTTT.

The chain carries TRBV7-8 and TRBJ2-2; 8 positions agree with TRBD2. This CDR3 is built from 14 residues. Germline loops: CDR1 SGHVS, CDR2 FQNEAQ. The V gene end was trimmed by 7 bases and the J gene end by 5 bases; junction bases not matched to a gene: 6. CDR3 coding DNA: TGTGCCAGCACCCCGTTAGCGGGGACCGGGGAGCTGTTTTTT. It is translated as CASTPLAGTGELFF.